The 14 T cell receptor beta chains below come from one sample, sequenced in a study of identifying expanded T cells in peripheral blood. Libraries were prepared by immunoSEQ multiplex PCR; TCRdb keeps only in-frame clonotypes and omits some of them. The top ten hold roughly 20% of the sample, which has some 90,000 clones, approximately 90% seen once. The sample comprised blood. These TCRs come from a person aged 18-70 years in good health.

The genes are TRBV18 and TRBJ1-2, with 7 bases lining up with TRBD1. With 4 bases clipped from V and 4 bases from J, the junction kept 15 bases outside the gene matches. This CDR3 comprises 17 residues. Germline CDR1 reads KGHSH; CDR2 reads LQKENI. The chain's CDR3 is CASSLFDPGQPTYGYTF. In DNA form, the CDR3 reads TGTGCCAGCTCACTTTTTGACCCGGGACAGCCTACCTATGGCTACACCTTC.

V gene TRBV10-2 combines with J gene TRBJ1-5; D is perhaps TRBD1 (6 bases). V was cut by 6 bases and J by 2 bases, with 11 bases left in between. The V gene's germline CDR1 is WSHSY and CDR2 SAAADI. The CDR3 has 14 amino acids. The CDR3 nucleotides read TGCGCCAGCAGCCGACAGGTAGGCAATCAGCCCCAGCATTTT. It codes for CASSRQVGNQPQHF.

This chain uses TRBV28 with TRBJ1-2; unclear D gene. The V end was cut by 5 bases, the J end by 1 base, with 8 bases between. The germline gives CDR1 MDHEN, CDR2 SYDVKM. The CDR3 is 13 amino acids. CDR3 in amino acids: CASSPPLNYGYTF. The CDR3 region has the DNA TGTGCCAGCAGTCCTCCCCTTAACTATGGCTACACCTTC.

CDR3 sequence (DNA): TGTGCCAGCAGTGGGACTAGCGGGGGCGAGCAGTACTTC. This translates into CASSGTSGGEQYF. The chain has TRBV2 and TRBJ2-7; 13 nucleotides line up with TRBD2. CDR3 size: 13 residues. Germline trimming cut 4 bases from V and 6 bases from J; bases unmatched to any gene: 0. Per germline, CDR1 SNHLY and CDR2 FYNNEI. Supplemented by reference TRBV2 and TRBJ2-7, the full variable domain reads EPEVTQTPSHQVTQMGQEVILRCVPISNHLYFYWYRQILGQKVEFLVSFYNNEISEKSEIFDDQFSVERPDGSNFTLKIRSTKLEDSAMYFCASSGTSGGEQYFGPGTRLTVT.

This chain uses TRBV6-6 with TRBJ1-1, with D uncertain. Trimming removed 6 bases at V and 3 bases at J, with 14 bases between. Germline lookup yields CDR1 MNHNY and CDR2 SVGAGI (reference sequence). The CDR3 is made up of 14 amino acids. The CDR3 here is CASRADGGHTEAFF. CDR3 bases: TGTGCCAGCAGGGCGGACGGCGGACACACTGAAGCTTTCTTT.

V is TRBV10-3 and J is TRBJ2-7, with D unresolved. This CDR3 spans 15 amino acids. Between the trimmed V and J ends, which lost 5 bases and 0 bases, there was a span of 14 bases. Germline V CDR1 and CDR2: ENHRY, SYGVKD. CDR3: CAISSADINSYEQYF. The CDR3 region has the DNA TGTGCCATCAGTAGCGCCGACATAAACTCCTACGAGCAGTACTTC.

This sequence joins TRBV7-9 and TRBJ2-7; D is ambiguous. Germline V lookup: CDR1 SEHNR, CDR2 FQNEAQ (reference sequence). Trimming took off 3 bases at V and 8 bases at J, with 14 bases between the two ends. The CDR3 is 13 amino acids. The CDR3 protein is CASSFTSVQQQYF. CDR3 coding DNA: TGTGCCAGCAGCTTCACGAGCGTGCAGCAGCAGTACTTC.

The chain couples TRBV28 to TRBJ1-1; D not certain. The V end was cut by 7 bases, the J end by 5 bases, with 14 bases between. This CDR3 contains 13 residues. The germline V gene has CDR1 MDHEN and CDR2 SYDVKM. The CDR3 region is CASTWRGGTEAFF. DNA of the CDR3: TGTGCCAGCACCTGGCGGGGAGGGACTGAAGCTTTCTTT.

This clone was picked up one time. The chain uses TRBV7-9 and TRBJ1-2; 7 positions match TRBD1. J was trimmed by 7 bases and V by 1 base; bases with no gene match: 3. This CDR3 spans 13 amino acids. Germline CDR1 reads SEHNR; CDR2 reads FQNEAQ (reference sequence). CDR3 sequence: CASSLGAGGGYTF. The CDR3 nucleotides read TGTGCCAGCAGCTTAGGGGCAGGGGGTGGCTACACCTTC. Drawing the rest from reference TRBV7-9 and TRBJ1-2, the complete variable domain is DTGVSQNPRHKITKRGQNVTFRCDPISEHNRLYWYRQTLGQGPEFLTYFQNEAQLEKSRLLSDRFSAERPKGSFSTLEIQRTEQGDSAMYLCASSLGAGGGYTFGSGTRLTVV.

V usage is TRBV6-1 and J usage is TRBJ2-5; unclear D gene. With 3 bases removed from V and 2 bases from J, the gap between germline ends came to 16 bases. The CDR3 totals 16 residues. Germline loops: CDR1 MNHNS, CDR2 SASEGT. Here the CDR3 DNA reads TGTGCCAGCAGTGATCCCCTTCTCCCGGGTCAAGAGACCCAGTACTTC. This encodes CASSDPLLPGQETQYF.

The chain recombines TRBV19 with TRBJ1-2; no clear D gene. Trimming stripped 5 bases from V and 4 bases from J, with 8 bases between. The CDR3 covers 12 residues. Germline CDR1 and CDR2: LNHDA and SQIVND (reference sequence). The CDR3 here is CASSVTGYGYTF. CDR3 DNA: TGTGCCAGTAGTGTAACGGGCTATGGCTACACCTTC.

The J gene is TRBJ1-6, the V gene TRBV27, with a weak D call TRBD1 (5 bases). Germline V CDR1 and CDR2: MNHEY, SMNVEV (reference sequence). The CDR3 totals 15 residues. The ends were cut back, 2 bases at V and 10 bases at J, with 15 bases in the middle. CDR3 DNA: TGTGCCAGCAGTTTAATGGGGACTACCGGGTCACCCCTCCACTTT. Protein product: CASSLMGTTGSPLHF.

V and J are TRBV5-1 and TRBJ2-1; TRBD2 aligns across 9 bases. The CDR3 is 16 amino acids. Looked up from germline, CDR1 is SGHRS and CDR2 is YFSETQ. V lost 3 bases and J lost 3; bases outside the gene matches: 7. DNA of the CDR3: TGCGCCAGCAGCTCCTCAGCGGGGGGCCTCTACAATGAGCAGTTCTTC. It encodes CASSSSAGGLYNEQFF.

This rearrangement joins TRBV9 to TRBJ2-1, with D perhaps matching TRBD2 (6 bases). The CDR3 sequence is 15 residues long. V was pared by 4 bases and J by 1 base, with 12 bases between. Germline CDR1 reads SGDLS; CDR2 reads YYNGEE. The CDR3 DNA sequence: TGTGCCAGCAGCCCCAGGACTAATTCCTACAATGAGCAGTTCTTC. Its protein is CASSPRTNSYNEQFF.